Shown below are 17 T cell receptor beta chains from a single sample sequenced in a study of OX40 agonist ivuxolimab in advanced cancers. Sequenced by immunoSEQ multiplex PCR; TCRdb stores in-frame clones only, minus some. The sample lists around 70,000 clones, about 86% seen once, with approximately 2.8% in the top ten. Sequenced material: CD4+ or CD8+ T cells sorted from blood, taken in a trial of the OX40 agonist ivuxolimab. The receptor set was obtained from an adult with an advanced solid tumor such as melanoma, head and neck, liver or kidney cancer.

CDR3 sequence reads: CASSVDVNTEAFF. CDR3 DNA sequence: TGTGCCAGCAGCGTAGACGTGAACACTGAAGCTTTCTTT. The genes are TRBV9 and TRBJ1-1, with unresolved D. This CDR3 comprises 13 residues. Germline lookup yields CDR1 SGDLS and CDR2 YYNGEE. With 0 bases removed from V and 0 bases from J, the gap between germline ends came to 3 bases.

The CDR3 sequence: CASSQGKGGLQETQYF. In DNA, the CDR3 is TGCGCCAGCAGCCAAGGGAAGGGGGGGCTCCAAGAGACCCAGTACTTC. The V and J genes are TRBV4-1 and TRBJ2-5, with a tentative D call TRBD2 (7 bases). Germline assignment: CDR1 MGHRA and CDR2 YSYEKL. The CDR3 extends over 16 amino acids. The V and J ends lost 1 base and 1 base respectively, with 13 bases between them.

This sequence joins TRBV28 and TRBJ2-7, with D uncertain. Per germline, CDR1 MDHEN and CDR2 SYDVKM. There are 14 residues in the CDR3. Trimming removed 6 bases at V and 4 bases at J, with 16 bases between. The CDR3 DNA sequence: TGTGCCAGCAGAAAGTTTGGTGGTAGTTACGAGCAGTACTTC. It translates to CASRKFGGSYEQYF. The complete variable domain, with remaining parts taken from reference TRBV28 and TRBJ2-7, reads DVKVTQSSRYLVKRTGEKVFLECVQDMDHENMFWYRQDPGLGLRLIYFSYDVKMKEKGDIPEGYSVSREKKERFSLILESASTNQTSMYLCASRKFGGSYEQYFGPGTRLTVT.

The CDR3 sequence is CASSPSPGYGYTF. The CDR3 DNA reads TGTGCCAGCAGCCCGTCCCCGGGGTATGGCTACACCTTC. The chain carries TRBV27 and TRBJ1-2, with D unresolved. The CDR3 covers 13 residues. CDR1 and CDR2 (germline): MNHEY, SMNVEV (reference sequence). With 6 bases removed from V and 5 bases from J, the gap between germline ends came to 13 bases.

The chain joins TRBV9 to TRBJ2-1; D is unresolved. The CDR3 is 16 residues long. Germline V gene lookup returns CDR1 SGDLS and CDR2 YYNGEE. Trimming pared 3 bases from V and 6 bases from J, leaving 19 bases between. As DNA, the CDR3 is TGTGCCAGCAGCGGGGGATCGTCACTACCTGGCAATGAGCAGTTCTTC. Its translation: CASSGGSSLPGNEQFF.

The genes are TRBV11-2 and TRBJ2-5; D remains ambiguous. The germline V gene encodes CDR1 SGHAT and CDR2 FQNNGV. Deletions cut 2 bases from V and 3 bases from J, with 13 bases between. The CDR3 totals 15 residues. The CDR3 loop reads CASSLWVGSEETQYF. In nucleotides, the CDR3 is TGTGCCAGCAGCTTATGGGTGGGCTCCGAAGAGACCCAGTACTTC.

This sequence joins TRBV7-3 and TRBJ2-2, with 8 positions matching TRBD2. Trimming at V came to 3 bases and at J to 1 base, leaving 1 base not matched to a gene. The germline V gene has CDR1 SGHTA and CDR2 FQGTGA. This CDR3 comprises 15 residues. The CDR3 reads CASSFLAGNTGELFF. DNA of the CDR3: TGTGCCAGCAGCTTCCTAGCGGGGAACACCGGGGAGCTGTTTTTT. The whole variable domain, remainder taken from reference TRBV7-3 and TRBJ2-2, is GAGVSQTPSNKVTEKGKYVELRCDPISGHTALYWYRQSLGQGPEFLIYFQGTGAADDSGLPNDRFFAVRPEGSVSTLKIQRTERGDSAVYLCASSFLAGNTGELFFGEGSRLTVL.

This rearrangement joins TRBV5-5 to TRBJ2-2, with D perhaps assigned TRBD1 or TRBD2 (6 bases each). This CDR3 contains 15 residues. Trimming stripped 5 bases from V and 5 bases from J, with 16 bases between. Germline CDR1 and CDR2: SGHKS and YYEKEE (reference sequence). CDR3 residues: CASRRGLSGTGELFF. The CDR3, as DNA: TGTGCCAGCAGACGGGGGCTGTCTGGAACCGGGGAGCTGTTTTTT.

This clone turned up a few times. The chain links TRBV2 to TRBJ2-2; D is uncertain. Trimming stripped 1 base from V and 5 bases from J, with 5 bases between. Germline V lookup: CDR1 SNHLY, CDR2 FYNNEI. There are 13 residues in the CDR3. CDR3: CASSEDGTGELFF. CDR3 sequence (DNA): TGTGCCAGCAGTGAAGACGGGACCGGGGAGCTGTTTTTT.

The chain has TRBV20-1 and TRBJ2-5; maybe TRBD1 (5 bases). The CDR3 length is 11 residues. Trimming left V 7 bases short and J 2 bases short, with 8 bases between. Germline V gives CDR1 DFQATT, CDR2 SNEGSKA (reference sequence). CDR3 protein: CSVGVQETQYF. CDR3 sequence (DNA): TGCAGTGTAGGGGTGCAAGAGACCCAGTACTTC.

The chain couples TRBV5-1 to TRBJ2-3; no reliable D call. This CDR3 has 15 amino acids. In germline, CDR1 is SGHRS, CDR2 YFSETQ. Trimming stripped 3 bases from V and 3 bases from J, with 14 bases between. CDR3 nucleotides: TGCGCCAGCAGCTCGGACCTAGTACAGACAGATACGCAGTATTTT. It encodes CASSSDLVQTDTQYF.

The rearrangement uses TRBV10-2 and TRBJ2-7, with D uncertain. Germline loops: CDR1 WSHSY, CDR2 SAAADI. This CDR3 spans 11 amino acids. The V end was cut by 10 bases, the J end by 6 bases, with 13 bases between. The CDR3 sequence is CATAYRTEQYF. As DNA, the CDR3 is TGCGCCACCGCTTACAGAACCGAGCAGTACTTC.

The rearrangement joins TRBV18 to TRBJ1-1; D is unresolved. CDR3 size: 14 residues. Trimming pared 6 bases from V and 1 base from J, leaving 12 bases between. Germline V gene lookup returns CDR1 KGHSH and CDR2 LQKENI. The CDR3 reads CASSPWEENTEAFF. The CDR3 DNA is TGTGCCAGCTCCCCTTGGGAGGAGAACACTGAAGCTTTCTTT.

J is TRBJ1-1 and V is TRBV27; the D gene is possibly TRBD1 (5 bases). Germline CDR1 reads MNHEY; CDR2 reads SMNVEV (reference sequence). The CDR3 spans 17 residues. Trimming removed 6 bases at V and 1 base at J, with 21 bases between. The CDR3 DNA sequence: TGTGCCAGCAGGGCGTCCAGTCAGGGCATCTCGAACACTGAAGCTTTCTTT. Amino acid sequence: CASRASSQGISNTEAFF.

The chain couples TRBV29-1 to TRBJ1-6; possibly TRBD1 for D (5 bases). The V gene's germline CDR1 is SQVTM and CDR2 ANQGSEA. The ends were cut back, 8 bases at V and 8 bases at J, with 16 bases in the middle. The CDR3 spans 13 residues. For the CDR3, the DNA is TGCAGCACTCAAGAAGAGGGGCATTCACCCCTCCACTTT. It is translated as CSTQEEGHSPLHF.

V is TRBV9 and J is TRBJ2-5; a possible D gene is TRBD1 (6 bases). The CDR3 totals 15 residues. Germline V CDR1 and CDR2: SGDLS, YYNGEE. V lost 4 bases and J lost 1, with 14 bases in between. CDR3 loop: CASSPQGTPQETQYF. The CDR3 nucleotides are TGTGCCAGCAGCCCTCAAGGGACACCCCAAGAGACCCAGTACTTC.

V and J are TRBV11-2 and TRBJ2-5; the D is unclear. V was clipped by 2 bases and J by 5 bases, with 6 bases between them. Germline-derived CDR1 and CDR2 are SGHAT and FQNNGV. The CDR3 totals 12 residues. The CDR3 loop reads CASSLTGETQYF. CDR3 DNA sequence: TGTGCCAGCAGCTTAACCGGGGAGACCCAGTACTTC.